The rows below give T cell receptor beta chains drawn from one sample of a study of patients and donors after allogeneic stem cell transplantation. TCRdb recomputed calls from the RT-PCR reads with MiXCR, one row per CDR3 protein. The sample includes roughly 200,000 distinct CDR3 sequences, around 40% seen only once; the top ten take under 14%. Sequencing used blood, either unsorted or a sorted T cell fraction (not recorded which). The receptors stem from a human donor who was either an allogeneic HSCT recipient or a stem cell or donor lymphocyte infusion donor (not recorded which). It is not recorded whose cells these are; they may come from a transplant donor. The CDR3 runs from the conserved cysteine through the conserved F or W. The D gene is left open where the match is weak. A clone size is listed for some rows: how often the clone was seen (once, few, many), or a class if it is expanded.

clone size: few; J gene: TRBJ1-5; D gene: -; V gene: TRBV4-1; CDR3 protein: CASSQDPQGISQPQHF; CDR3 DNA: TGCGCCAGCAGCCAAGATCCTCAGGGGATATCTCAGCCCCAGCATTTT
clone size: -; J gene: TRBJ2-7; D gene: TRBD1; V gene: TRBV4-1; CDR3 protein: CASSQLVGQTEYF; CDR3 DNA: TGCGCCAGCAGCCAGTTGGTGGGACAGACCGAGTACTTC
clone size: many; J gene: TRBJ1-2; D gene: -; V gene: TRBV5-8; CDR3 protein: CASSRQTGYTF; CDR3 DNA: TGTGCCAGCAGCCGACAGACTGGCTACACCTTC
clone size: few; J gene: TRBJ1-1; D gene: -; V gene: TRBV5-6; CDR3 protein: CASSLWRSPNQAFF; CDR3 DNA: TGTGCCAGCAGCTTATGGAGGTCGCCAAACCAGGCTTTCTTT
clone size: few; J gene: TRBJ2-7; D gene: -; V gene: TRBV12-3/TRBV12-4; CDR3 protein: CASSLQAYEQYF; CDR3 DNA: TGTGCCAGCAGTTTACAAGCCTACGAGCAGTACTTC
clone size: -; J gene: TRBJ2-3; D gene: -; V gene: TRBV5-1; CDR3 protein: CASSLGRGRGTDTQYF; CDR3 DNA: TGCGCCAGCAGCTTGGGGCGGGGGCGAGGGACAGATACGCAGTATTTT
clone size: -; J gene: TRBJ1-3; D gene: -; V gene: TRBV27; CDR3 protein: CASSPRRNSGNTIYF; CDR3 DNA: TGTGCCAGCAGCCCCCGACGAAACTCTGGAAACACCATATATTTT
clone size: -; J gene: TRBJ1-2; D gene: -; V gene: TRBV28; CDR3 protein: CASRGLDRLYGYTF; CDR3 DNA: TGTGCCAGCAGGGGATTGGACAGACTCTATGGCTACACCTTC
clone size: -; J gene: TRBJ1-5; D gene: TRBD1; V gene: TRBV6-2/TRBV6-3; CDR3 protein: CASSYGTERFQPQHF; CDR3 DNA: TGTGCCAGCAGTTACGGGACAGAACGGTTCCAGCCCCAGCATTTT
clone size: few; J gene: TRBJ2-2; D gene: -; V gene: TRBV20-1; CDR3 protein: CSARVSTGTTNTGELFF; CDR3 DNA: TGCAGTGCTAGAGTTTCGACAGGAACAACGAACACCGGGGAGCTGTTTTTT
clone size: few; J gene: TRBJ1-6; D gene: -; V gene: TRBV4-3; CDR3 protein: CASSQDRVESYNSPLHF; CDR3 DNA: TGCGCCAGCAGCCAAGATAGGGTAGAGTCCTATAATTCACCCCTCCACTTT
clone size: -; J gene: TRBJ2-3; D gene: TRBD2; V gene: TRBV10-1; CDR3 protein: CASSESSSAGGADTQYF; CDR3 DNA: TGCGCCAGCAGTGAGTCGTCCTCAGCGGGGGGCGCAGATACGCAGTATTTT
clone size: few; J gene: TRBJ1-1; D gene: -; V gene: TRBV5-6; CDR3 protein: CASSLVGSAEAFF; CDR3 DNA: TGTGCCAGCAGCTTGGTAGGGTCGGCCGAAGCTTTCTTT
clone size: few; J gene: TRBJ1-2; D gene: -; V gene: TRBV6-2/TRBV6-3; CDR3 protein: CASSYYARGYTF; CDR3 DNA: TGTGCCAGCAGTTACTATGCGAGGGGCTACACCTTC
clone size: once; J gene: TRBJ2-1; D gene: -; V gene: TRBV12-3/TRBV12-4; CDR3 protein: CASSPRLPRQNEQFF; CDR3 DNA: TGTGCCAGCAGCCCGCGACTGCCTCGGCAGAATGAGCAGTTCTTC
clone size: -; J gene: TRBJ2-7; D gene: -; V gene: TRBV3-1; CDR3 protein: CASSQDGSSTYEQYF; CDR3 DNA: TGTGCCAGCAGCCAAGATGGGTCGTCGACCTACGAGCAGTACTTC
clone size: few; J gene: TRBJ1-6; D gene: -; V gene: TRBV5-1; CDR3 protein: CASSLRSELNSPLHF; CDR3 DNA: TGCGCCAGCAGCTTGAGGTCAGAATTGAATTCACCCCTCCACTTT
clone size: -; J gene: TRBJ2-1; D gene: TRBD1; V gene: TRBV24-1; CDR3 protein: CATSEMFPGTDNVDEQFF; CDR3 DNA: TGTGCCACCAGTGAGATGTTTCCCGGGACAGACAACGTCGATGAGCAGTTCTTC
clone size: few; J gene: TRBJ1-4; D gene: TRBD1; V gene: TRBV4-3; CDR3 protein: CASSPEHRGWGEKLFF; CDR3 DNA: TGCGCCAGCAGCCCAGAGCACAGGGGGTGGGGAGAAAAACTGTTTTTT
clone size: -; J gene: TRBJ1-5; D gene: -; V gene: TRBV3-1; CDR3 protein: CASSRRGQPQHF; CDR3 DNA: TGTGCCAGCAGCCGGAGGGGGCAGCCCCAGCATTTT
clone size: -; J gene: TRBJ2-2; D gene: -; V gene: TRBV4-1; CDR3 protein: CASSQGNGELFF; CDR3 DNA: TGCGCCAGCAGCCAAGGGAACGGGGAGCTGTTTTTT
clone size: -; J gene: TRBJ1-1; D gene: -; V gene: TRBV28; CDR3 protein: CASSSPHGANTEAFF; CDR3 DNA: TGTGCCAGCAGTTCACCACACGGGGCGAACACTGAAGCTTTCTTT
clone size: -; J gene: TRBJ1-5; D gene: -; V gene: TRBV12-3/TRBV12-4; CDR3 protein: CASSLGWRGAQHF; CDR3 DNA: TGTGCCAGCAGTCTTGGTTGGCGGGGGGCCCAGCATTTT
clone size: few; J gene: TRBJ1-5; D gene: TRBD1; V gene: TRBV15; CDR3 protein: CATSRGTGGQPQHF; CDR3 DNA: TGTGCCACCAGCAGAGGTACAGGGGGTCAGCCCCAGCATTTT
clone size: few; J gene: TRBJ1-1; D gene: -; V gene: TRBV25-1; CDR3 protein: CASSSKGSTEAFF; CDR3 DNA: TGTGCCAGCAGCTCTAAGGGGAGCACTGAAGCTTTCTTT
clone size: once; J gene: TRBJ1-1; D gene: -; V gene: TRBV6-6; CDR3 protein: CASAHGQNTEAFF; CDR3 DNA: TGTGCCAGCGCCCACGGGCAGAACACTGAAGCTTTCTTT
clone size: few; J gene: TRBJ2-3; D gene: -; V gene: TRBV19; CDR3 protein: CASSAPGASDTQYF; CDR3 DNA: TGTGCCAGTAGTGCCCCTGGAGCCAGCGATACGCAGTATTTT
clone size: -; J gene: TRBJ2-7; D gene: -; V gene: TRBV6-1; CDR3 protein: CASSERGTYEQYF; CDR3 DNA: TGTGCCAGCAGTGAGAGAGGCACCTACGAGCAGTACTTC
clone size: -; J gene: TRBJ2-7; D gene: TRBD1; V gene: TRBV5-5; CDR3 protein: CASSRTGSAYEQYF; CDR3 DNA: TGTGCCAGCAGCCGGACAGGGTCGGCCTACGAGCAGTACTTC
clone size: few; J gene: TRBJ1-2; D gene: -; V gene: TRBV7-9; CDR3 protein: CASSLLSANYGYTF; CDR3 DNA: TGTGCCAGCAGCTTATTATCAGCTAACTATGGCTACACCTTC
clone size: -; J gene: TRBJ1-2; D gene: -; V gene: TRBV5-5; CDR3 protein: CASSLQAGVYGYTF; CDR3 DNA: TGTGCCAGCAGCTTACAGGCAGGGGTTTATGGCTACACCTTC
clone size: -; J gene: TRBJ1-5; D gene: -; V gene: TRBV9; CDR3 protein: CASSVGQGSNQPQHF; CDR3 DNA: TGTGCCAGCAGCGTAGGGCAGGGGAGCAATCAGCCCCAGCATTTT
clone size: few; J gene: TRBJ1-1; D gene: -; V gene: TRBV4-3; CDR3 protein: CASSLTLPPNTEAFF; CDR3 DNA: TGCGCCAGCAGCCTGACTTTGCCTCCGAACACTGAAGCTTTCTTT
clone size: -; J gene: TRBJ2-5; D gene: -; V gene: TRBV4-3; CDR3 protein: CASSQGTPGTIQETQYF; CDR3 DNA: TGCGCCAGCAGCCAAGGGACTCCGGGAACCATTCAAGAGACCCAGTACTTC
clone size: few; J gene: TRBJ2-3; D gene: -; V gene: TRBV10-3; CDR3 protein: CAISEPRDSFADTQYF; CDR3 DNA: TGTGCCATCAGTGAGCCCCGGGACTCGTTCGCAGATACGCAGTATTTT
clone size: -; J gene: TRBJ1-4; D gene: -; V gene: TRBV5-1; CDR3 protein: CASTAGDRPEKLFF; CDR3 DNA: TGCGCCAGCACGGCCGGCGACAGGCCTGAAAAACTGTTTTTT
clone size: -; J gene: TRBJ1-3; D gene: -; V gene: TRBV12-3/TRBV12-4; CDR3 protein: CASRQGHLSSGNTIYF; CDR3 DNA: TGTGCCAGCAGGCAGGGACACCTGAGCTCTGGAAACACCATATATTTT
clone size: -; J gene: TRBJ1-6; D gene: -; V gene: TRBV4-1; CDR3 protein: CASSQVGPNSPLHF; CDR3 DNA: TGCGCCAGCAGCCAAGTTGGACCAAATTCACCCCTCCACTTT
clone size: -; J gene: TRBJ2-5; D gene: -; V gene: TRBV11-2; CDR3 protein: CASSLDGSETQYF; CDR3 DNA: TGTGCCAGCAGCTTAGACGGTAGCGAGACCCAGTACTTC
clone size: -; J gene: TRBJ1-3; D gene: TRBD1; V gene: TRBV5-1; CDR3 protein: CASSPARQGSGNTIYF; CDR3 DNA: TGCGCCAGCAGCCCGGCCCGACAGGGATCTGGAAACACCATATATTTT
clone size: -; J gene: TRBJ1-5; D gene: TRBD1; V gene: TRBV27; CDR3 protein: CASSPGQGIFNQPQHF; CDR3 DNA: TGTGCCAGCAGTCCGGGACAGGGCATTTTCAATCAGCCCCAGCATTTT
clone size: few; J gene: TRBJ1-6; D gene: -; V gene: TRBV4-1; CDR3 protein: CASSPISASPLHF; CDR3 DNA: TGCGCCAGCAGCCCTATATCAGCGTCACCCCTCCACTTT
clone size: -; J gene: TRBJ2-1; D gene: -; V gene: TRBV7-9; CDR3 protein: CASSLQGGYNEQFF; CDR3 DNA: TGTGCCAGCAGCTTACAGGGGGGGTACAATGAGCAGTTCTTC
clone size: -; J gene: TRBJ2-7; D gene: TRBD2; V gene: TRBV12-3/TRBV12-4; CDR3 protein: CASRRREGGYEQYF; CDR3 DNA: TGTGCCAGCAGAAGAAGGGAGGGAGGCTACGAGCAGTACTTC
clone size: -; J gene: TRBJ1-1; D gene: -; V gene: TRBV25-1; CDR3 protein: CASSEGPRTTEAFF; CDR3 DNA: TGTGCCAGCAGTGAAGGACCTCGGACCACTGAAGCTTTCTTT